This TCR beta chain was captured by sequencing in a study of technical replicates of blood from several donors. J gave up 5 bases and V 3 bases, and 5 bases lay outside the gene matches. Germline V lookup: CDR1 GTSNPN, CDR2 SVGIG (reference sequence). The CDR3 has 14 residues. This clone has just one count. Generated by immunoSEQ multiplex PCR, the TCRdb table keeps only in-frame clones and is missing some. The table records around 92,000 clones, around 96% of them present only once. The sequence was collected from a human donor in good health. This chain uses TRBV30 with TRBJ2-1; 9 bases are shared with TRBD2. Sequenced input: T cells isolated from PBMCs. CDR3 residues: CAWSQRGANNEQFF. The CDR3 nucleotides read TGTGCCTGGAGCCAGCGGGGGGCCAACAATGAGCAGTTCTTC.